These T cell receptor beta chains were read from a single sample in a study of technical replicates of blood from several donors. Assay used: immunoSEQ multiplex PCR; TCRdb lists only in-frame clones, some missing. The top ten clones hold 0.36% of a sample with around 100,000 clones, 96% of them seen once. The sample comprised T cells isolated from PBMCs. All receptors come from a human donor in good health. The CDR3 runs from the conserved cysteine through the conserved F or W. A D gene is named only where the DNA matches it firmly. Clone size is stated in some rows and not others, as once, few, many or a class when expanded.

TRBV6-5	NA	TRBJ1-5	TRBD1	CASSVGTGGPQPQHF	TGTGCCAGCAGCGTTGGGACAGGGGGACCTCAGCCCCAGCATTTT
TRBV6-5	NA	TRBJ2-3	TRBD1	CASKGAGLPDTQYF	TGTGCCAGCAAGGGGGCAGGGTTGCCAGATACGCAGTATTTT
TRBV6-5	NA	TRBJ1-2	NA	CASTRGGYGYTF	TGTGCCAGCACCCGGGGGGGCTATGGCTACACCTTC
TRBV9	NA	TRBJ2-2	TRBD2	CASSEGLAVGGTGELFF	TGTGCCAGCAGCGAGGGACTAGCGGTTGGGGGGACCGGGGAGCTGTTTTTT
TRBV7-8	NA	TRBJ1-5	NA	CASSLGRGDDQPQHF	TGTGCCAGCAGCTTAGGGAGGGGTGACGATCAGCCCCAGCATTTT
TRBV14	NA	TRBJ1-1	NA	CASSQDGPLGAFF	TGTGCCAGCAGCCAAGATGGTCCACTCGGAGCTTTCTTT
TRBV7-2	NA	TRBJ2-7	TRBD2	CASSLESGTSGYEQYF	TGTGCCAGCAGCCTCGAGTCCGGGACTAGCGGTTACGAGCAGTACTTC
TRBV27	NA	TRBJ2-2	NA	CASSSYTGELFF	TGTGCCAGCAGTTCCTACACCGGGGAGCTGTTTTTT
TRBV29-1	NA	TRBJ2-7	NA	CSVGPGPDYEQYF	TGCAGCGTTGGTCCAGGGCCAGACTACGAGCAGTACTTC
TRBV7-9	NA	TRBJ2-1	NA	CASSLTIRFTYNEQFF	TGTGCCAGCAGCTTAACTATCAGATTCACCTACAATGAGCAGTTCTTC
TRBV7-3	NA	TRBJ2-7	TRBD2	CASSPGAGGYYEQYF	TGTGCCAGCAGCCCCGGGGCGGGAGGTTACTACGAGCAGTACTTC
TRBV7-9	few	TRBJ1-1	NA	CASPKIPGGTEAFF	TGTGCCAGCCCTAAAATCCCCGGGGGCACTGAAGCTTTCTTT
TRBV5-1	NA	TRBJ2-7	NA	CASSFREGLYEQYF	TGCGCCAGCAGCTTCCGGGAAGGCCTTTACGAGCAGTACTTC
TRBV7-9	NA	TRBJ2-3	NA	CASSLDKAASTDTQYF	TGTGCCAGCAGCTTAGACAAGGCGGCTAGCACAGATACGCAGTATTTT
TRBV30	once	TRBJ2-1	TRBD2	CACRPTSYYNEQFF	TGTGCCTGCCGCCCGACTAGCTACTACAATGAGCAGTTCTTC
TRBV6-5	NA	TRBJ1-1	NA	CASSYFGQGNEAFF	TGTGCCAGCAGTTACTTCGGGCAGGGGAATGAAGCTTTCTTT
TRBV7-2	NA	TRBJ2-7	TRBD1	CASQRQGTYEQYF	TGTGCCAGTCAGAGACAGGGAACCTACGAGCAGTACTTC
TRBV2	NA	TRBJ1-4	NA	CASTGETNEKLFF	TGTGCCAGCACGGGGGAAACTAATGAAAAACTGTTTTTT
TRBV2	NA	TRBJ2-5	NA	CASTERRNQETQYF	TGTGCCAGCACAGAGCGACGGAACCAAGAGACCCAGTACTTC
TRBV11-3	NA	TRBJ2-6	NA	CASSFISGANVLTF	TGTGCCAGCAGCTTCATCTCTGGGGCCAACGTCCTGACTTTC
TRBV4-1	NA	TRBJ1-5	NA	CASSQDRGSNNQPQHF	TGCGCCAGCAGCCAAGATAGGGGAAGTAACAATCAGCCCCAGCATTTT
TRBV7-3	NA	TRBJ2-1	NA	CASSFLRAGYNEQFF	TGTGCCAGCAGCTTCTTGCGAGCGGGCTACAATGAGCAGTTCTTC
TRBV27	NA	TRBJ2-3	NA	CASSSNSYTDTQYF	TGTGCCAGCAGTTCAAACAGCTACACAGATACGCAGTATTTT
TRBV7-9	NA	TRBJ2-7	TRBD2	CASTISGSTYEQYF	TGTGCCAGCACCATCAGCGGGAGTACATACGAGCAGTACTTC
TRBV4-2	NA	TRBJ2-5	TRBD2	CASSQSAGEETQYF	TGTGCCAGCAGCCAATCAGCGGGAGAAGAGACCCAGTACTTC
TRBV11-2	NA	TRBJ2-7	NA	CASSPSVGLAYEQYF	TGTGCCAGCAGCCCTAGCGTGGGGTTGGCCTACGAGCAGTACTTC
TRBV30	NA	TRBJ2-7	TRBD2	CAWGGLAGFEQYF	TGTGCCTGGGGTGGACTAGCGGGATTCGAGCAGTACTTC
TRBV5-5	NA	TRBJ2-7	TRBD2	CASSQPGLAYEQYF	TGTGCCAGCAGCCAGCCGGGACTAGCTTACGAGCAGTACTTC
TRBV27	once	TRBJ1-1	NA	CASRGHNNMNTEAFF	TGTGCCAGTAGGGGACACAATAATATGAACACTGAAGCTTTCTTT
TRBV6-5	NA	TRBJ1-5	NA	CASSEDGDSNQPQHF	TGTGCCAGCAGCGAGGACGGGGATAGCAATCAGCCCCAGCATTTT
TRBV10-3	NA	TRBJ2-2	NA	CAIGTPPTGELFF	TGTGCCATCGGGACACCACCCACCGGGGAGCTGTTTTTT
TRBV9	NA	TRBJ2-3	NA	CASSVAPGATDTQYF	TGTGCCAGCAGCGTAGCTCCAGGGGCCACAGATACGCAGTATTTT
TRBV6-5	NA	TRBJ2-3	TRBD1	CASSPQGWADTQYF	TGTGCCAGCAGTCCACAGGGGTGGGCAGATACGCAGTATTTT
TRBV5-4	NA	TRBJ1-3	NA	CASSLVGAASGNTIYF	TGTGCCAGCAGCTTGGTTGGGGCGGCCTCTGGAAACACCATATATTTT
TRBV19	NA	TRBJ2-3	TRBD1	CASSTLDRDRTDTQYF	TGTGCCAGTAGCACATTGGACAGGGATCGGACAGATACGCAGTATTTT
TRBV7-9	once	TRBJ2-1	NA	CASSSRTDQPGNEQFF	TGTGCCAGCAGCTCTAGGACAGACCAACCGGGAAATGAGCAGTTCTTC
TRBV9	NA	TRBJ1-1	TRBD1	CASSLDGTATEAFF	TGTGCCAGCAGCCTAGATGGGACAGCCACTGAAGCTTTCTTT
TRBV9	NA	TRBJ1-1	TRBD1	CASSYYSGGSKNTEAFF	TGTGCCAGCAGCTACTATTCAGGGGGCTCTAAGAACACTGAAGCTTTCTTT
TRBV6-1	NA	TRBJ2-1	TRBD1	CASRAGTGYNEQFF	TGTGCCAGCAGGGCCGGGACAGGCTACAATGAGCAGTTCTTC
TRBV6-1	NA	TRBJ1-6	NA	CASSEAWESPLHF	TGTGCCAGCAGTGAAGCATGGGAGTCACCCCTCCACTTT
TRBV10-3	NA	TRBJ2-7	TRBD1	CAIRGDSSYEQYF	TGTGCCATCAGGGGGGACAGCTCCTACGAGCAGTACTTC
TRBV28	NA	TRBJ2-2	TRBD1	CASSRRQGNGELFF	TGTGCCAGCAGCCGCAGACAGGGGAACGGGGAGCTGTTTTTT
TRBV4-1	NA	TRBJ2-7	TRBD2	CASSPAGLADYEQYF	TGCGCCAGCAGCCCAGCGGGACTAGCGGACTACGAGCAGTACTTC
TRBV7-8	NA	TRBJ1-5	TRBD1	CASSSGTGTSGQPQHF	TGTGCCAGCAGTTCCGGGACAGGGACATCAGGTCAGCCCCAGCATTTT
TRBV19	NA	TRBJ2-6	NA	CASRPEARVIAGANVLTF	TGTGCCAGTAGACCCGAGGCGAGGGTAATAGCTGGGGCCAACGTCCTGACTTTC